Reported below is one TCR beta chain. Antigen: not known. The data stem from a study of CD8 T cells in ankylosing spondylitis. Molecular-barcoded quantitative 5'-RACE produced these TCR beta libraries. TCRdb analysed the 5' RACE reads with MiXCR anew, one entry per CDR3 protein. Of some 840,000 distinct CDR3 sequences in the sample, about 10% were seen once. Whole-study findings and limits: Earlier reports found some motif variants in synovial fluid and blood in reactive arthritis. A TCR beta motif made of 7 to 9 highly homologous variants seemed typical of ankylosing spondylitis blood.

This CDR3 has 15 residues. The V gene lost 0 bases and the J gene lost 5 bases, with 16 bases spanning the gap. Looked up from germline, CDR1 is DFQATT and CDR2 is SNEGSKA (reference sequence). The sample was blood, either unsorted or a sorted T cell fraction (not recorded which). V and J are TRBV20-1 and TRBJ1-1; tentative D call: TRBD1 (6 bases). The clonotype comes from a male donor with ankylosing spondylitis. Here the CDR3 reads CSARDGEGGATEAFF. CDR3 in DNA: TGCAGTGCTAGAGATGGTGAAGGGGGTGCGACTGAAGCTTTCTTT.